This T cell receptor beta chain was documented in a study of cytomegalovirus exposure and HLA in healthy donors. Study-wide background: Around 200 million T cells yielded approximately 100 million unique TCR beta sequences, as an earlier analysis found.

This clone has more than one count but fewer than ten. What it recognizes is unknown. The study's findings and limits: The study put some 150 TCR beta chains on its list as cytomegalovirus-associated. Using a false discovery rate of 0.05, a later analysis showed that 15,000 to 20,000 TCR beta sequences were associated with HLA alleles.

Primers: 60 Vbeta forward and 13 Jbeta reverse. Libraries were prepared by immunoSEQ multiplex PCR; TCRdb keeps only in-frame clonotypes and omits some of them. This sample has some 98,000 clones; around a tenth occur once, and the top ten carry 5.1%. Germline CDR1 reads MDHEN; CDR2 reads SYDVKM. The CDR3 is 15 amino acids. The V gene end was trimmed by 3 bases and the J gene end by 2 bases; junction bases not matched to a gene: 6. This TCR came from a man between 50 and 59 years old in good health and CMV-seropositive. The sequencing input was PBMCs. The chain links TRBV28 to TRBJ2-5; 7 bases are a match to TRBD2. DNA for the CDR3: TGTGCCAGCAGTTTCGGGGGAGGGTTACAAGAGACCCAGTACTTC. Its protein product is CASSFGGGLQETQYF.